Listed below are T cell receptor beta chains from one sample, sequenced in a study of regulatory T cells in long-lasting Graves disease. TCRdb independently ran MiXCR on the multiplex PCR reads; one entry per CDR3 protein. This repertoire shows approximately 460,000 distinct CDR3 sequences, around 17% found once; its top ten account for about 10%. These data also formed part of another study, on T cells in Graves' hyperthyroidism and ophthalmopathy.

The material sequenced was peripheral blood mononuclear cells (PBMCs), taken at new diagnosis, from a patient treated with antithyroid drugs. The receptors derive from a woman in her twenties or thirties with Graves disease. Each CDR3 is given with its conserved first and last residue.

v_gene	CDR3aa
TRBV4-1	CASSQGRALNSPLHF
TRBV29-1	CSVDSGQGGYEQYF
TRBV20-1	CSARELGTPTNEQFF
TRBV12-5	CASALGVYGYTF
TRBV7-6	CASSLAGGAYGYTF
TRBV3-1	CASSQELGSNEQFF
TRBV6-5	CASSSASGIETQYF
TRBV6-1	CASSPDRVFGYTF
TRBV7-8	CASSLVVGGPYEQYF
TRBV20-1	CSAPPRNSLSGNTIYF
TRBV14	CASSQEWQDNEKLFF
TRBV27	CASNPGGGADTQYF